A selection of T cell receptor beta chains follows, all from one sample in a study of TIL therapy for anti-PD-1-resistant metastatic lung cancer. Method: immunoSEQ multiplex PCR; TCRdb's copy keeps in-frame clones and lacks some. The sample records some 37,000 clones, roughly 70% being singletons. The sequenced sample was blood, obtained at baseline. The source is a person between 30 and 79 years old with non-small cell lung cancer. Both conserved end residues are part of each CDR3. D genes are given only for firm matches. For some rows the clone size is stated as once, few or many, or as a class when expanded; others skip it.

d_call	v_call	j_call	clone_size	cdr3_nt	cdr3_aa
NA	TRBV28	TRBJ1-2	NA	TGTGCCAGCAGTAGGGCGGTTGGCGGCTACACCTTC	CASSRAVGGYTF
NA	TRBV19	TRBJ1-1	NA	TGTGCCAGTAGTATCCCCTCGACTGAGGCTGAAGCTTTCTTT	CASSIPSTEAEAFF
NA	TRBV6-5	TRBJ2-4	NA	TGTGCCAGCAGAGAATCAGGGGTTGTCATTCAGTACTTC	CASRESGVVIQYF
TRBD1	TRBV9	TRBJ1-6	NA	TGTGCCAGCAACTATCCCTCGGGACAGAGTAATTCACCCCTCCACTTT	CASNYPSGQSNSPLHF
TRBD2	TRBV28	TRBJ2-7	NA	TGTGCCAGCAGCTATGGGACTAGCGGTTACGAGCAGTACTTC	CASSYGTSGYEQYF
TRBD1	TRBV4-3	TRBJ1-1	NA	TGCGCCAGCAGCCAAGGGCGGACAGGGTCCCTGGAACGAGAAGCTTTCTTT	CASSQGRTGSLEREAFF
NA	TRBV6-5	TRBJ2-1	NA	TGTGCCAGCAGTGCAGGGCAGGGGAGTAGCAATGAGCAGTTCTTC	CASSAGQGSSNEQFF
NA	TRBV7-2	TRBJ1-1	few	TGTGCCAGCAGCTACCACCGGGACAACTCTGAAGCTTTCTTT	CASSYHRDNSEAFF
NA	TRBV7-3	TRBJ2-7	few	TGTGCCAGCAGCTTAGGGCCAGGGCTTCCCTACGAGCAGTACTTC	CASSLGPGLPYEQYF
NA	TRBV7-9	TRBJ2-5	NA	TGTGCCAGCAGCTTAGTTGAGTACCAAGAGACCCAGTACTTC	CASSLVEYQETQYF
TRBD2	TRBV6-5	TRBJ2-7	few	TGTGCCAGCAGTCAAACCGGGACTAGCGCGTACGAGCAGTACTTC	CASSQTGTSAYEQYF
TRBD2	TRBV11-3	TRBJ2-7	NA	TGTGCCAGCAGATTACTAGCGGGGGGGGTCTACGAGCAGTACTTC	CASRLLAGGVYEQYF
TRBD1	TRBV10-3	TRBJ1-2	NA	TGTGCCATCAGGAGGGACAGTAATAACTATGGCTACACCTTC	CAIRRDSNNYGYTF
TRBD1	TRBV19	TRBJ2-5	NA	TGTGCCAGTAGTCCCTCACAGGGGCGGCAAGAGACCCAGTACTTC	CASSPSQGRQETQYF
NA	TRBV19	TRBJ1-6	NA	TGTGCCAGTAGTATTGGGTTCTCCTATAATTCACCCCTCCACTTT	CASSIGFSYNSPLHF
NA	TRBV7-9	TRBJ1-5	few	TGTGCCAGCAGCTTCGGAGATCAGCCCCAGCATTTT	CASSFGDQPQHF
TRBD1	TRBV7-2	TRBJ1-2	few	TGTGCCAGCAGCTTGACAGGGGACGGCTACACCTTC	CASSLTGDGYTF